What follows are 30 T cell receptor beta chains derived from one specimen sequenced in a study of regulatory T cells in long-lasting Graves disease. Both iRepertoire HTBI primers and Arm-PCR of CDR3 regions were used to build the TCR beta libraries. TCRdb re-analysed the multiplex PCR reads in MiXCR, keeping a single row per CDR3 protein. The table shows 400,000 to 500,000 distinct CDR3 sequences, with around 15% occurring only once. Time point noted: newly diagnosed GD, antithyroid drugs for less than 3 months. PBMC-extracted RNA yielded the TCR library. These data also formed part of another study, on T cells in Graves' hyperthyroidism and ophthalmopathy.

This material consisted of peripheral blood mononuclear cells (PBMCs), taken at new diagnosis, from a patient treated with antithyroid drugs. These receptors were obtained from a woman aged 45-65 years with Graves disease.

This clonotype was observed at least ten times. The J gene is TRBJ2-3, the V gene TRBV30, with TRBD2 matching 8 bases. V shed 0 bases, J shed 2 bases, and the junction held 1 base outside the gene matches. CDR3 length: 14 amino acids. Germline CDR1 and CDR2: GTSNPN and SVGIG (reference sequence). The CDR3 spells CAWSVAGDTDTQYF. The CDR3 DNA sequence: TGTGCCTGGAGTGTAGCGGGGGACACAGATACGCAGTATTTT.

In this sample, this clonotype turned up many times. This chain's CDR3 is CSVEAGLGQPQHF. The CDR3 coding sequence is TGCAGCGTTGAAGCAGGGCTTGGGCAGCCCCAGCATTTT. This sequence joins TRBV29-1 and TRBJ1-5, with a possible D match to TRBD1 (5 bases). Per the germline V gene, CDR1 is SQVTM and CDR2 is ANQGSEA. V lost 1 base to trimming and J lost 7 bases, with 11 bases between them. This CDR3 is built from 13 residues.

The chain combines TRBV7-8 with TRBJ1-6; D uncertain. The germline CDR1 and CDR2 sequences are SGHVS and FQNEAQ. V was trimmed by 2 bases and J by 4 bases, leaving 9 bases between them. This CDR3 is built from 15 residues. As DNA, the CDR3 is TGTGCCAGCAGCTTACAACAGCCTTATAATTCACCCCTCCACTTT. Translated, it gives CASSLQQPYNSPLHF.

The sample holds many counts of this clonotype. The V and J genes are TRBV5-1 and TRBJ2-7; 9 bases fit TRBD1. Trimming cost V 4 bases and J 3 bases; bases outside gene matches: 8. The CDR3 is made up of 15 amino acids. From germline, CDR1 is SGHRS and CDR2 YFSETQ. CDR3 nucleotide sequence: TGCGCCAGCAGCGCAACCGGGACAGGGTACTACGAGCAGTACTTC. Protein: CASSATGTGYYEQYF.

This clonotype was counted ten times or more. The chain employs TRBV6-1 and TRBJ1-1; D is unresolved. There are 14 residues in the CDR3. V shed 5 bases and J shed 3 bases, with 13 bases lying between them. Germline values: CDR1 MNHNS, CDR2 SASEGT. In DNA, the CDR3 is TGTGCCAGCAGTAACCAGGTTGCGGACACTGAAGCTTTCTTT. Its protein product is CASSNQVADTEAFF.

In the case of this clonotype: Possible read error: a much larger clone is one base away. Because the CDR3 is missing its conserved closing phenylalanine or tryptophan, this is likely a read error. The genes are TRBV3-1 and TRBJ2-3; 8 bases fit TRBD2. CDR1 and CDR2 (germline): LGHDT, YNNKEL (reference sequence). With 4 bases clipped from V and 2 bases from J, the junction kept 5 bases outside the gene matches. This CDR3 is built from 15 residues. CDR3 amino acids: CASSPPGLDTDTQYL. CDR3 bases: TGTGCCAGCAGCCCACCGGGACTAGACACAGATACGCAGTATTTG.

In its sample, this clonotype was seen many times. This chain links TRBV11-2 with TRBJ2-7; TRBD2 aligns across 7 bases. The germline gives CDR1 SGHAT, CDR2 FQNNGV. V was clipped by 3 bases and J by 3 bases; unmatched bases: 17. The CDR3 extends over 18 amino acids. The CDR3 nucleotides read TGTGCCAGCAGCTTCAGTATCCCGACCGGGACTACAAACTACGAGCAGTACTTC. Its translation: CASSFSIPTGTTNYEQYF.

As for this clonotype: This may be a read error: a much more frequent sequence differs by one nucleotide. The V and J genes are TRBV6-1 and TRBJ2-3; maybe TRBD2 (5 bases). CDR1 MNHNS and CDR2 SASEGT come from the germline V gene. This CDR3 is built from 17 residues. V lost 3 bases and J lost 2, with 18 bases in between. The CDR3 spells CASSETKLTPFTDTQYF. CDR3 coding DNA: TGTGCCAGCAGTGAGACTAAACTGACCCCCTTCACAGATACGCAGTATTTT.

Ten or more counts support this clonotype. The CDR3 sequence is CASSIQGDTEAFF. The DNA for the CDR3 is TGTGCCAGCAGCATACAGGGTGATACTGAAGCTTTCTTT. The V call is TRBV11-2, the J call TRBJ1-1; tentative D call: TRBD1 (6 bases). Between the trimmed V and J ends, which lost 5 bases and 5 bases, there was a span of 12 bases. From germline, CDR1 is SGHAT and CDR2 FQNNGV. The CDR3 totals 13 residues.

This clonotype was counted ten times or more. The rearrangement uses TRBV11-2 and TRBJ2-1; either TRBD1 or TRBD2 may fit D (6 bases each). V shed 1 base and J shed 8 bases, with 18 bases lying between them. The germline V gene has CDR1 SGHAT and CDR2 FQNNGV. The CDR3 is made up of 16 amino acids. Written as DNA, the CDR3 is TGTGCCAGCAGCTTAGTCTTGGGGGCTGGAGGGCATGAGCAGTTCTTC. This encodes CASSLVLGAGGHEQFF.

To note about this clonotype: A single base separates this from a much larger clone, so it may be a read error. The chain employs TRBV6-5 and TRBJ2-2, with D hard to call. Trimming removed 3 bases from V and 2 bases from J, with 16 bases in between. There are 17 residues in the CDR3. Germline CDR1 is MNHEY and CDR2 is SVGAGI. CDR3 in DNA: TGTGCCAGCAGTTATCTTGGGCACGGAACCAACACCGGGGAGCTGTTTTTT. Amino acid sequence: CASSYLGHGTNTGELFF.

This clonotype occurred many times. The chain carries TRBV12-3 or TRBV12-4 and TRBJ2-7; no clear D. The ends were cut back, 6 bases at V and 3 bases at J, with 6 bases in the middle. This CDR3 comprises 11 residues. Here the CDR3 reads CASRLNYEQYF. In DNA form, the CDR3 reads TGTGCCAGCAGACTAAACTACGAGCAGTACTTC.

This clonotype was detected a few times. The V gene is TRBV11-2, the J gene TRBJ2-5, with D perhaps TRBD2 (5 bases). V was pared by 1 base and J by 1 base, with 10 bases between. CDR1 is SGHAT and CDR2 is FQNNGV in the germline V gene. The CDR3 loop spans 15 amino acids. In nucleotides, the CDR3 is TGTGCCAGCAGCTTAGTTGCTAGCCCCCAAGAGACCCAGTACTTC. This sequence encodes CASSLVASPQETQYF.

J is TRBJ2-1 and V is TRBV19; 7 bases are a match to TRBD2. CDR3 length: 17 residues. Losses at the gene ends were 5 bases for V and 2 bases for J; bases not matched to a gene: 12. Germline lookup yields CDR1 LNHDA and CDR2 SQIVND (reference sequence). CDR3 DNA: TGTGCCAGTAGTCCTCTTGGGGGGGGGGGAACCTACAATGAGCAGTTCTTC. Residues: CASSPLGGGGTYNEQFF.

This clonotype was seen ten or more times. The chain is built from TRBV2 and TRBJ2-2; D is uncertain. Germline V gene sequence: CDR1 SNHLY, CDR2 FYNNEI. The CDR3 sequence is 13 residues long. V shed 2 bases and J shed 8 bases, with 9 bases lying between them. The CDR3: CASSESMPGELFF. The CDR3, as DNA: TGTGCCAGCAGTGAATCAATGCCGGGGGAGCTGTTTTTT.

This clonotype was picked up many times. V and J are TRBV28 and TRBJ2-3, with TRBD2 identical over 8 bases. Trimming cost V 5 bases and J 7 bases; bases outside gene matches: 11. The germline V gene has CDR1 MDHEN and CDR2 SYDVKM. This CDR3 spans 15 amino acids. Written as DNA, the CDR3 is TGTGCCAGCAGTCAGCCCGGGACTAGTCTTTATACGCAGTATTTT. This encodes CASSQPGTSLYTQYF.

This clonotype was detected ten times or more. The CDR3 here is CSVGPGLAGTEEFF. The CDR3 DNA sequence: TGCAGCGTCGGACCGGGACTAGCGGGAACCGAAGAGTTCTTC. The chain joins TRBV29-1 to TRBJ2-1, with TRBD2 matching over 13 bases. CDR1 and CDR2 (germline): SQVTM, ANQGSEA. V was pared by 6 bases and J by 14 bases, with 13 bases of the junction left unmatched. The CDR3 contains 14 residues.

There are many counts of this clonotype. V and J are TRBV5-1 and TRBJ2-1, with D tentatively TRBD1 (5 bases). This CDR3 is 14 amino acids long. The V end lost 4 bases, the J end lost 3 bases, and 11 bases lay between the germline ends. Germline loops: CDR1 SGHRS, CDR2 YFSETQ. The CDR3 DNA reads TGCGCCAGCAGCACATGGGGCGACTACAATGAGCAGTTCTTC. Translation gives CASSTWGDYNEQFF. The variable domain in full, with the rest retrieved from reference TRBV5-1 and TRBJ2-1, is KAGVTQTPRYLIKTRGQQVTLSCSPISGHRSVSWYQQTPGQGLQFLFEYFSETQRNKGNFPGRFSGRQFSNSRSEMNVSTLELGDSALYLCASSTWGDYNEQFFGPGTRLTVL.

This clonotype has just a few counts. The J gene is TRBJ1-2, the V gene TRBV3-1, with D possibly being TRBD1 (5 bases). The V end lost 4 bases, the J end lost 3 bases, and 15 bases lay between the germline ends. Germline V gene sequence: CDR1 LGHDT, CDR2 YNNKEL (reference sequence). The CDR3 covers 15 residues. Here the CDR3 DNA reads TGTGCCAGCAGCCCCTGGGGCTCGGGAGACTATGGCTACACCTTC. Its translation: CASSPWGSGDYGYTF. Variable domain in full (rest from reference TRBV3-1 and TRBJ1-2): DTAVSQTPKYLVTQMGNDKSIKCEQNLGHDTMYWYKQDSKKFLKIMFSYNNKELIINETVPNRFSPKSPDKAHLNLHINSLELGDSAVYFCASSPWGSGDYGYTFGSGTRLTVV.

This clonotype occurred many times. The chain couples TRBV6-1 to TRBJ1-1; TRBD1 might be the D (6 bases). This CDR3 comprises 14 residues. Germline CDR1 reads MNHNS; CDR2 reads SASEGT. The V end lost 5 bases, the J end lost 0 bases, and 10 bases lay between the germline ends. This CDR3 is CASSLRDMNTEAFF. CDR3 coding DNA: TGTGCCAGCAGTCTCCGGGACATGAACACTGAAGCTTTCTTT.

This clonotype showed up many times. This chain uses TRBV29-1 with TRBJ2-1; D unresolved. The CDR3 totals 12 residues. Trimming pared 0 bases from V and 6 bases from J, leaving 6 bases between. Germline-derived CDR1 and CDR2 are SQVTM and ANQGSEA. CDR3 in amino acids: CSVEDWLNEQFF. CDR3 in DNA: TGCAGCGTTGAAGACTGGCTCAATGAGCAGTTCTTC.

This chain links TRBV9 with TRBJ2-2; TRBD2 matches at 11 bases. The germline V gene encodes CDR1 SGDLS and CDR2 YYNGEE. Trimming at V came to 2 bases and at J to 6 bases, leaving 3 bases not matched to a gene. The CDR3 has 15 residues. The CDR3 protein is CASSVSGRVPGELFF. For the CDR3, the DNA is TGTGCCAGCAGCGTTAGCGGGAGGGTCCCCGGGGAGCTGTTTTTT.

This clonotype was seen more than once but under ten times. V and J are TRBV7-3 and TRBJ2-5; 8 bases match TRBD1. With V trimmed by 5 bases and J by 4 bases, 6 bases remained unmatched. Germline V lookup: CDR1 SGHTA, CDR2 FQGTGA. This CDR3 is built from 14 residues. The CDR3 loop reads CASSTGQVAETQYF. The DNA for the CDR3 is TGTGCCAGCAGCACGGGACAGGTAGCAGAGACCCAGTACTTC.

This clonotype was counted at least ten times. This rearrangement joins TRBV10-3 to TRBJ2-1, with no clear D. Trimming took 2 bases from V and 5 from J, leaving 1 base between them. The CDR3 length is 11 residues. CDR1 and CDR2 (germline): ENHRY, SYGVKD. CDR3 protein: CAISENNEQFF. In DNA, the CDR3 is TGTGCCATCAGTGAGAACAATGAGCAGTTCTTC.

This clonotype was picked up a small number of times. This chain connects TRBV30 to TRBJ1-5, with D unclear. The V gene lost 2 bases and the J gene lost 4 bases, with 9 bases spanning the gap. CDR3 length: 13 residues. Germline CDR1 is GTSNPN and CDR2 is SVGIG (reference sequence). The CDR3 protein is CAWSSRFNQPQHF. In DNA form, the CDR3 reads TGTGCCTGGAGTAGCAGATTTAATCAGCCCCAGCATTTT.

The gene calls are TRBV6-1 and TRBJ1-2; D may be TRBD1 (6 bases). Trimming stripped 10 bases from V and 2 bases from J, with 17 bases between. CDR1 and CDR2 from the germline V gene are MNHNS and SASEGT. The CDR3 covers 14 residues. The CDR3 DNA reads TGTGCCACCGCTAATTACAGGGAAAACTATGGCTACACCTTC. The encoded protein is CATANYRENYGYTF.

This clonotype has only a few counts. The V call is TRBV30, the J call TRBJ2-1, with TRBD1 identical over 9 bases. The CDR3 runs to 14 residues. Germline lookup yields CDR1 GTSNPN and CDR2 SVGIG (reference sequence). J lost 7 bases, V lost 6 bases, and 10 bases had no gene match. Here the CDR3 reads CACRKQGAANEQFF. DNA for the CDR3: TGTGCCTGTCGTAAACAGGGGGCAGCGAATGAGCAGTTCTTC. The full variable domain, completed using reference TRBV30 and TRBJ2-1, is SQTIHQWPATLVQPVGSPLSLECTVEGTSNPNLYWYRQAAGRGLQLLFYSVGIGQISSEVPQNLSASRPQDRQFILSSKKLLLSDSGFYLCACRKQGAANEQFFGPGTRLTVL.

Many counts were recorded for this clonotype. V is TRBV29-1 and J is TRBJ2-7; TRBD2 aligns across 11 bases. J was trimmed by 4 bases and V by 7 bases; bases with no gene match: 3. The length of the CDR3 is 12 residues. Germline CDR1 SQVTM, CDR2 ANQGSEA. CDR3 nucleotide sequence: TGCAGCGCCGGGACTAGCGGTTACGAGCAGTACTTC. Protein: CSAGTSGYEQYF.

As concerns this clonotype: A read error may explain this, as a much larger clone is one base away. The rearrangement uses TRBV29-1 and TRBJ2-3, with D tentatively TRBD2 (6 bases). The V and J ends lost 6 bases and 1 base respectively, with 17 bases between them. The CDR3 extends over 15 amino acids. Germline lookup yields CDR1 SQVTM and CDR2 ANQGSEA. The CDR3 protein is CSVELAVLGTDTQYF. DNA for the CDR3: TGCAGCGTGGAGTTAGCGGTTCTTGGCACAGATACGCAGTATTTT.

The gene calls are TRBV4-1 and TRBJ1-3; 9 nucleotides align to TRBD1. The germline V gene encodes CDR1 MGHRA and CDR2 YSYEKL. Trimming cost V 0 bases and J 6 bases; bases outside gene matches: 12. CDR3 size: 18 residues. The DNA for the CDR3 is TGCGCCAGCAGCCAAGATCTACAGGGGGCGGCTGAACTAAACACCATATATTTT. Translated, it gives CASSQDLQGAAELNTIYF.